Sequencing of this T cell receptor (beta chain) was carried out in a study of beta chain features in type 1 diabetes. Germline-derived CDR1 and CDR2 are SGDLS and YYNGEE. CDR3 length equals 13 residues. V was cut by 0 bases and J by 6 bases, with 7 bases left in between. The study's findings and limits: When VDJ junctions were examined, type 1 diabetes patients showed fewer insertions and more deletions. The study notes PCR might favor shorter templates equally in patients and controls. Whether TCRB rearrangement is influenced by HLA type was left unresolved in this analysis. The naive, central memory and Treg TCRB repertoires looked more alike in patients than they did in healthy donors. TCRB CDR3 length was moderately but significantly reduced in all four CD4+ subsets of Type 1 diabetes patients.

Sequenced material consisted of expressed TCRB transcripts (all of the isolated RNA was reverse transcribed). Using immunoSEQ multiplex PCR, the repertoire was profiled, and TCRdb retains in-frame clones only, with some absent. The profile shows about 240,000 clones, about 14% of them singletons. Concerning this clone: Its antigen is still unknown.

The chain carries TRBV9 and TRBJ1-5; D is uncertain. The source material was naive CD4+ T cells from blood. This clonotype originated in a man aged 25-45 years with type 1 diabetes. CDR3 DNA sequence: TGTGCCAGCAGCGTAGCGGGTGCTCAGCCCCAGCATTTT. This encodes CASSVAGAQPQHF.